This entry concerns a single T cell receptor (beta chain). Its antigen is still unknown. The data were obtained in a study of blood T cells in healthy people across ages. Findings of the study overall: Donor CMV status was unknown, possibly confounding expanded clonotype changes.

The CDR3 has 15 residues. CDR1 SGHRS and CDR2 YFSETQ come from the germline V gene. It was with a sample-barcoded 5' primer and a J-beta primer mix that a second PCR of roughly 6 to 12 cycles was run. TCRdb re-called the 5' RACE reads through MiXCR, storing one row per CDR3 protein. The sample consists of approximately 1,100,000 distinct CDR3 sequences, over 35% of them appearing once. J is TRBJ2-7 and V is TRBV5-1; a weak D match, TRBD1 (6 bases). Judging by the DNA end, TRBJ2-5 fits better; the J call may be wrong. The clonotype originates from a woman aged 55-69 years in good health. Sequenced input: blood. CDR3 nucleotide sequence: TGCGCCAGCAGCGGTACAGGGTCGGTTGAAGAGACCCAGTACTTC. This codes for CASSGTGSVEETQYF.